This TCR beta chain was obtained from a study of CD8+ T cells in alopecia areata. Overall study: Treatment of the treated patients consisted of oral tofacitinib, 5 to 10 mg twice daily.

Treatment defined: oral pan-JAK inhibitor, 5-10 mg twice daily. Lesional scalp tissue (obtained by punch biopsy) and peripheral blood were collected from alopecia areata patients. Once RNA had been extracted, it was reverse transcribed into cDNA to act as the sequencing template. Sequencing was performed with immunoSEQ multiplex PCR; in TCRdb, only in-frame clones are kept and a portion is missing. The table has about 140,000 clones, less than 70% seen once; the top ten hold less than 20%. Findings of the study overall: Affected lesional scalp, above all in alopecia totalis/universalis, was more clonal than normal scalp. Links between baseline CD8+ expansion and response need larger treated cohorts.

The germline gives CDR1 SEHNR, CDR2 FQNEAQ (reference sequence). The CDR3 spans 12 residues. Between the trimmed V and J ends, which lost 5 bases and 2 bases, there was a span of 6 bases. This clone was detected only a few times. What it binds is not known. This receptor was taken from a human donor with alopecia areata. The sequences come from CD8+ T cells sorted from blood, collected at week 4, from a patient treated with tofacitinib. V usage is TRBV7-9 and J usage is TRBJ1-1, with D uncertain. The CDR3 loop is CASSGFNTEAFF. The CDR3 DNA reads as TGTGCCAGCAGCGGGTTTAACACTGAAGCTTTCTTT.